This T cell receptor beta chain was identified during a study of PD-L1 blockade in urothelial cancer. The time point is: peripheral blood 6 weeks after treatment start. Trimming left V 1 base short and J 3 bases short, with 9 bases between. The CDR3 totals 14 residues. Germline V gene sequence: CDR1 SGHKS, CDR2 YYEKEE (reference sequence). Using immunoSEQ multiplex PCR, the repertoire was profiled, and TCRdb retains in-frame clones only, with some absent. The repertoire holds around 46,000 clones, with around 82% as singletons. V gene TRBV5-5 combines with J gene TRBJ2-3; D is perhaps TRBD1 (6 bases). The material sequenced was PBMCs, taken around atezolizumab (anti-PD-L1) treatment. The source of this sequence is a man between 60 and 75 years old with urothelial cancer. The chain's CDR3 is CASSLIQGTDTQYF. The CDR3, as DNA: TGTGCCAGCAGCTTGATACAGGGAACAGATACGCAGTATTTT.